Sequencing of this TCR beta chain was carried out in a study of blood T cell repertoires in COVID-19. Trimming took 5 bases from V and 5 from J; bases not matched to a gene: 6. The germline V gene encodes CDR1 SNHLY and CDR2 FYNNEI. CDR3 length: 14 amino acids. This table comes from immunoSEQ multiplex PCR, and its TCRdb copy is limited to in-frame clones, with some not included. The sample yields around 620,000 clones, around 90% seen once. The sequenced sample was peripheral blood. The chain joins TRBV2 to TRBJ2-5; 9 positions agree with TRBD2. The TCR originated in a woman under 30 with acute or convalescent COVID-19. The CDR3 is CASSLRLAGETQYF. CDR3 coding DNA: TGTGCCAGCAGTCTTCGGCTAGCGGGGGAGACCCAGTACTTC.